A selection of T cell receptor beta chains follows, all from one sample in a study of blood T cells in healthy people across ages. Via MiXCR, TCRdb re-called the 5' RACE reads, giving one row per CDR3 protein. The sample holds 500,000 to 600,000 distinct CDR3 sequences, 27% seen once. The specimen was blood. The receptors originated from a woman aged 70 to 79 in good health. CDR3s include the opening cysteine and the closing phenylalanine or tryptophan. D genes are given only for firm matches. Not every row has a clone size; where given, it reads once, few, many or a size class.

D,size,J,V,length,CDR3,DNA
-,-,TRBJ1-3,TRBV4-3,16,CASSQDEGFSGNTIYF,TGCGCCAGCAGCCAAGATGAGGGGTTCTCTGGAAACACCATATATTTT
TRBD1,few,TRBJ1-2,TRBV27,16,CASSTGQGAYPYGYTF,TGTGCCAGCAGTACCGGACAGGGGGCCTACCCCTATGGCTACACCTTC
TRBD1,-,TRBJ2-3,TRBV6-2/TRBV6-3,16,CAGAHQTGQSTDTQYF,TGTGCCGGCGCGCATCAGACAGGGCAGAGCACAGATACGCAGTATTTT
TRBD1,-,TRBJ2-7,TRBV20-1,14,CSAPPTGDGHEQYF,TGCAGTGCCCCCCCGACAGGGGATGGGCACGAGCAGTACTTC
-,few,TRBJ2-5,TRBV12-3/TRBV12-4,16,CASIAGALPGRETQYF,TGTGCCAGCATCGCCGGGGCGCTTCCAGGTCGGGAGACCCAGTACTTC
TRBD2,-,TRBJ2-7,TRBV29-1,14,CSVGASGGYYEQYF,TGCAGCGTTGGGGCTAGCGGGGGTTACTACGAGCAGTACTTC
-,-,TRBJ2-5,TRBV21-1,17,CASSKGRTGSPKETQYF,TGTGCCAGCAGCAAAGGGAGGACAGGTAGCCCCAAAGAGACCCAGTACTTC
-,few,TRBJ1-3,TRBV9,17,CASSVQPLGKSGNTIYF,TGTGCCAGCAGCGTACAGCCCTTGGGGAAGTCCGGAAACACCATATATTTT
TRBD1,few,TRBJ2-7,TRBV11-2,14,CASSWGQGGYEQYF,TGTGCCAGCAGCTGGGGACAGGGGGGTTACGAGCAGTACTTC
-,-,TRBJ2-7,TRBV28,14,CASRVRDFSYEQYF,TGTGCCAGCAGGGTCCGGGACTTCTCCTACGAGCAGTACTTC
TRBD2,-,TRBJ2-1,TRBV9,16,CASSVEGLAGVDEQFF,TGTGCCAGCAGCGTAGAGGGACTAGCGGGAGTGGATGAGCAGTTCTTC
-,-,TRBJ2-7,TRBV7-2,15,CASSSGTGYYYEQYF,TGTGCCAGCAGCTCGGGTACCGGATACTACTACGAGCAGTACTTC
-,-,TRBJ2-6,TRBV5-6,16,CASSRPSVSGANVLTF,TGTGCCAGCAGCCGGCCCAGCGTCTCTGGGGCCAACGTCCTGACTTTC
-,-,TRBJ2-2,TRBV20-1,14,CSARPDSDTGELFF,TGCAGTGCTCGCCCGGACAGCGACACCGGGGAGTTGTTTTTT
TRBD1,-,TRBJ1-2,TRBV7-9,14,CASRGTGEGYGYTF,TGTGCCAGCAGAGGGACAGGGGAAGGCTATGGCTACACCTTC
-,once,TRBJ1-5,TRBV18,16,CASSPTSALPNQPQHF,TGTGCCAGCTCACCAACCAGCGCGCTCCCAAATCAGCCCCAGCATTTT
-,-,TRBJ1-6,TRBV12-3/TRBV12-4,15,CASRRGGRVGSPLHF,TGTGCCAGCAGACGTGGGGGTAGGGTAGGTTCACCCCTCCACTTT
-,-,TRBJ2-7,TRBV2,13,CASSSRRHYEQYF,TGTGCCAGCAGTTCTAGACGGCACTACGAGCAGTACTTC
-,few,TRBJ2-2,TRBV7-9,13,CASIKQNTGELFF,TGTGCCAGCATCAAACAAAACACCGGGGAGCTGTTTTTT
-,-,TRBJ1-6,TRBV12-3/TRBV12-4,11,CATISNGATHF,TGTGCCACCATTTCGAACGGGGCGACACACTTT
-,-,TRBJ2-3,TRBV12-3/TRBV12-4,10,CASRRLLQYF,TGTGCCTCAAGGCGGCTACTGCAGTATTTT
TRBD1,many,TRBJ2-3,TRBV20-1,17,CSARWDRISTSTDTQYF,TGCAGTGCTAGGTGGGACAGGATCTCAACGAGCACAGATACGCAGTATTTT
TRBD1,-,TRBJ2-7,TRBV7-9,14,CASSYRDRPYEQYF,TGTGCCAGCAGCTACCGGGACAGACCCTACGAGCAGTACTTC
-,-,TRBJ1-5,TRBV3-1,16,CASSPGTRQINQPQHF,TGTGCCAGCAGCCCCGGGACACGCCAAATCAATCAGCCCCAGCATTTT
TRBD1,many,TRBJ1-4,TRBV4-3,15,CASSQGDRDPEKLFF,TGCGCCAGCAGCCAAGGGGACAGGGACCCTGAAAAACTGTTTTTT
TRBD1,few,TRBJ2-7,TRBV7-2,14,CASSFDRVHREQYF,TGTGCCAGCAGCTTTGACAGGGTTCATCGCGAGCAGTACTTC
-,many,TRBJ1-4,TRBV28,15,CASSTVGATNEKLFF,TGTGCCAGCAGCACCGTTGGAGCAACTAATGAAAAACTGTTTTTT
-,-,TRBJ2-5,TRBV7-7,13,CASSSIPQETQYF,TGTGCTAGCAGCTCCATCCCTCAAGAGACCCAGTACTTC
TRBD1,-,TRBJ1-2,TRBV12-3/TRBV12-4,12,CASRNRGAGYTF,TGTGCCAGCAGGAACAGGGGTGCTGGCTACACCTTC
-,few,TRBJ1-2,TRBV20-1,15,CSARKNRAAIYGYTF,TGCAGTGCTAGAAAGAACAGGGCAGCCATCTATGGCTACACCTTC
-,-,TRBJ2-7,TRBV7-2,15,CASSLAWGPLYEQYF,TGTGCCAGCAGCTTAGCTTGGGGGCCCCTCTACGAGCAGTACTTC
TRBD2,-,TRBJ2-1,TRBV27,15,CASSTPSGGADEQFF,TGTGCCAGCAGTACCCCTAGCGGGGGCGCGGATGAGCAGTTCTTC
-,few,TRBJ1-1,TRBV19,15,CASSIFTEMNTEAFF,TGTGCCAGTAGTATCTTCACTGAGATGAACACTGAAGCTTTCTTT
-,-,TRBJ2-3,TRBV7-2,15,CASSSQGGGSDTQYF,TGTGCCAGCAGCTCTCAGGGTGGGGGTTCAGATACGCAGTATTTT
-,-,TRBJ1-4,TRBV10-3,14,CAISERATNEKLFF,TGTGCCATCAGTGAACGAGCAACTAATGAAAAACTGTTTTTT
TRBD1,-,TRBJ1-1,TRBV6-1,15,CASSGGTTGTTEAFF,TGTGCCAGCAGTGGGGGAACGACAGGGACCACTGAAGCTTTCTTT
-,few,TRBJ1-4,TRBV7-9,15,CASSLISATNEKLFF,TGTGCCAGCAGCCTGATAAGCGCAACTAATGAAAAACTGTTTTTT
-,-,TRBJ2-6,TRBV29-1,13,CSVVESGANVLTF,TGCAGCGTTGTAGAGTCTGGGGCCAACGTCCTGACTTTC
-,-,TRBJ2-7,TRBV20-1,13,CSARGGLVYEQYF,TGCAGTGCTAGGGGGGGGCTCGTCTACGAGCAGTACTTC
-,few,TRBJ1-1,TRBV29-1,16,CSSSWVKRGMSTEAFF,TGCAGCTCATCATGGGTGAAACGTGGCATGAGCACTGAAGCTTTCTTT
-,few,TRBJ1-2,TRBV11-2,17,CASSLDLIGGSNYGYTF,TGTGCCAGCAGCTTAGATCTAATTGGTGGCAGCAACTATGGCTACACCTTC
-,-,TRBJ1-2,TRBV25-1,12,CASSERGDGYTF,TGTGCCAGCAGTGAAAGGGGGGATGGCTACACCTTC
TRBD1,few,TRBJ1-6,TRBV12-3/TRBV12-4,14,CASSLIQGNSPLHF,TGTGCCAGCAGTTTGATACAGGGGAATTCACCCCTCCACTTT
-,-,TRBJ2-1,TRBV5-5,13,CASSPIPYNEQFF,TGTGCCAGCAGCCCCATCCCCTACAATGAGCAGTTCTTC
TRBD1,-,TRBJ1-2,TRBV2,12,CASRGDRKGYTF,TGTGCCAGCAGGGGGGACAGGAAGGGCTACACCTTC